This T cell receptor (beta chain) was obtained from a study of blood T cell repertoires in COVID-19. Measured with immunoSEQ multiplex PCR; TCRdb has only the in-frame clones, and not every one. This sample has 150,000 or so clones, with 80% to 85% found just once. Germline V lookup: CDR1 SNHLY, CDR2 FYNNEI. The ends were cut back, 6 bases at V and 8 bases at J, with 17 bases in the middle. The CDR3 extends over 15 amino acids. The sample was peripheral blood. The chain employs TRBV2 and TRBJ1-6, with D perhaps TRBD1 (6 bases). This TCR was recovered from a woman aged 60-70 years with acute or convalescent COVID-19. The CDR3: CASRERGTPDSPLHF. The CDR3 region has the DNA TGTGCCAGCAGGGAAAGGGGGACACCCGATTCACCCCTCCACTTT. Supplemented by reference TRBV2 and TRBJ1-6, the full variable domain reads EPEVTQTPSHQVTQMGQEVILRCVPISNHLYFYWYRQILGQKVEFLVSFYNNEISEKSEIFDDQFSVERPDGSNFTLKIRSTKLEDSAMYFCASRERGTPDSPLHFGNGTRLTVT.